This paragraph covers one T cell receptor beta chain sequence. This receptor's antigen is unknown. Base qualities are not provided; no much larger clone lies one nucleotide away. This sample includes further DNA sequences coding for the same CDR3. This record belongs to a study of cytomegalovirus exposure and HLA in healthy donors (dated by TCRdb to 2016 to 2017). Regarding the study in general: According to an earlier analysis of several hundred of the donors, roughly 180 million T cells yielded over 100 million unique TCR beta sequences and around 300 Gb of sequence data. Around 320 gigabases of sequencing data and around 87 million unique TCR sequences were included in an early release covering about 620 HLA-typed donors. Among the roughly 400 genotyped donors, approximately 81% belonged to the genetic ancestry cluster associated with self-reported Caucasian donors. The study aimed to test whether cataloging public T cell receptors could reveal signatures of past pathogen exposure. The study profiled the T cell repertoires of 500 to 800 subjects by immunosequencing and related them to cytomegalovirus serostatus. Besides the first cohort of under 700 subjects, a separate validation cohort made up of about 120 different subjects was used. To predict cytomegalovirus infection status, the study combined high-throughput TCR immunosequencing, statistical association of individual TCRs with disease status, and machine learning. A later analysis re-analyzed previously published TCR beta repertoires from 660 or so donors and added high-resolution HLA genotyping to study TCR occurrence patterns. In the later analysis, no new phenotypic data were used to find candidate immune exposures; instead, reliance was placed on TCR beta sequences and their occurrence across donors. An earlier analysis of some 500 of the donors applied high-throughput TCR beta sequencing to assess whether each TCR beta V gene segment acted as functional or pseudogenic. Donor age, sex, ethnicity and CMV serostatus were compiled together with the repertoire data. Genome-wide SNP genotypes for about 55% of the roughly 670 donors were used in a later genetic analysis, which treated that subset as a discovery cohort. Every repertoire in the discovery cohort had been generated on one and the same sequencing platform. Both class I and class II loci were covered by HLA typing, at four-digit resolution. The number of typed donors differed by locus: about 620-640 for A, B, C, DRB1 and DQB1; approximately 540 for DQA1; over 600 for DPA1; and around 470 for DPB1. A handful of DR-DQ haplotypes were treated as single units for association and clustering because of strong linkage in the cohort. Among around 400 genotyped donors of the cohort, an average of approximately 230,000 unique TCR beta nucleotide sequences were sequenced per donor, roughly 20% of them non-productive.

Library method: the immunoSEQ multiplex PCR assay. For the multiplex PCR, a mixture combining 60 forward primers for TCR Vbeta segments and 13 reverse primers for TCR Jbeta segments was used. A multiplex PCR assay on genomic DNA amplified the CDR3 region of rearranged TCR beta genes. Amplified TCR beta libraries were sequenced as 87-base-pair reads on the Illumina HiSeq System. On the study's bioinformatics: A later analysis counted tens of millions of unique TCR beta chains across the 640 or so repertoires, and roughly 10 million of these chains were shared by at least two donors. A nearest-neighbor algorithm error-corrected the raw reads and collapsed the reads into unique sequences, merging closely related sequences to remove PCR and sequencing errors. CDR3 sequences were aligned to IMGT reference sequences to assign V, D and J gene segments. Each retained sequence needed at least a six-nucleotide match to both a V gene segment and a J gene segment. Rearrangements were called productive when the CDR3 lacked stop codons and stayed in frame with V and J; all others were non-productive. CDR3 was defined by IMGT convention, running from the second conserved V-encoded cysteine to the conserved J-encoded phenylalanine. The earlier analysis of 587 of the donors excluded sequences that lacked an unambiguous match to a single V gene segment. In an earlier analysis of 587 of the donors, V segments were called functional above 56.7% productive rearrangements and were called segregating when the between-donor standard deviation exceeded 5%. A statistical classification framework was built to diagnose cytomegalovirus status from the catalog of TCR beta chain sequences. A later analysis assigned V and J genes by comparing TCR nucleotide sequences with IMGT/GENE-DB human TR gene sequences. In a later analysis, CDR3 sequences and most-parsimonious VDJ recombination scenarios were assigned using the TCRdist pipeline. In a later analysis, every TCR beta chain was defined by the combination of its CDR3 amino acid sequence and its V-gene family, and reads without a unique V-gene family were dropped. To address suspected cross-contamination and a sequencing artifact, a later analysis removed over 500 highly shared, low-generation-probability nucleotide sequences. For each public chain, a later analysis derived a clonal expansion index from normalized ranks of inferred template counts within each repertoire. In a later analysis, generation probabilities were computed using a VDJ recombination model fitted to out-of-frame rearrangements, and the results were checked against IGoR. In a later analysis, hypergeometric tests were used to score TCR-TCR, TCR-HLA and TCR-CMV co-occurrence, with a repertoire-size bias correction applied to TCR pairs. In a later analysis, false discovery rates were estimated by permuting HLA or CMV assignments 20 times. In a later analysis, co-occurring TCRs were grouped with DBSCAN, and TCRdist sequence similarity was added when clustering was performed within HLA-allele-positive subsets. Co-occurrence clustering excluded repertoires with fewer than 30,000 or more than 120,000 public chains, plus five with anomalous nucleotide sharing. This is the immuneACCESS table as TCRdb keeps it, with only in-frame sequences that have V and J called. A part of the clones is gone; compared with another copy, unresolved V genes explain less than half, and the rest is unexplained. That table supplies the V and J calls and clone size; D and trimming were determined from the DNA. Here the sample has under 150,000 clones; about three fifths occur a single time. About 9.1% of the sample comes from the top ten.

V loses 0 bases, J loses 1 base, and the germline ends lie 3 bases apart. The CDR3 numbers 13 residues from cysteine through phenylalanine. The sequence is cut down to CDR3 DNA, 39 bases in frame from base 1. CDR1 and CDR2 were assigned from the germline V gene as SGHAT and FQNNGV. In total, just over 650 healthy bone marrow donors made up the cohort. Cohort members were all nominally healthy when sampled, although unrecorded immune exposures were likely present. The donor was CMV seropositive and belonged to the group of 270 or so seropositive cohort members. A peripheral blood sample was provided by each donor, and peripheral blood mononuclear cells were used for TCR beta sequencing. The Qiagen DNeasy Blood Extraction Kit was used to extract genomic DNA from the blood cell samples. Broad study findings and their caveats: Some IMGT-functional V segments, including TRBV6-2 and TRBV6-3, could not be told apart with the 87-base-pair reads, so those segments were excluded. When HLA alleles, especially DR and DQ, strongly co-occurred, TCR associations were difficult to assign to individual alleles. Because some donors lacked HLA typing at each locus, the association tests relied only on the typed subset. Immune exposure information for the cohort was limited to CMV serostatus. In a later genetic analysis, a missense DCLRE1C variant was associated with V-gene and J-gene trimming of TCR beta chains, and the association was replicated in an independent cohort. A later analysis found that HLA-associated TCR beta chains were more clonally expanded and had lower generation probabilities than equally common non-associated chains. According to the authors, the approach could potentially be generalized to other disease states and immunological phenotypes. In this cohort, only TCR beta chains were sequenced, and detectable features were limited by the absence of alpha or paired-chain data. Because counts were too low, seventeen rarely observed V segments, including chromosome 9 orphons, were excluded from the earlier analysis of 587 of the donors. A further reported finding was that TCR beta sequences accurately predicted the HLA-A and HLA-B alleles for most subjects in the first cohort. Linkage disequilibrium might explain the correlated functional status among segregating V segments, but an unknown experimental factor could not be ruled out. The classifier was reported to diagnose cytomegalovirus status with high specificity and sensitivity in both the original cohort and the validation cohort. At a false discovery rate of 0.05, a later analysis linked about 16,000 TCR beta sequences to specific HLA alleles. According to a later analysis, parvovirus B19, influenza, CMV and Epstein-Barr virus appeared linked to several top co-occurrence clusters. Roughly uniform sequencing depth across donors was assumed in presence/absence analyses, although this assumption may not hold. Most CMV-associated TCR beta chains appeared to be HLA-restricted in a later analysis, and the HLA associations seemed to be driven largely by CMV exposure. In vitro tests confirmed that a few of the cytomegalovirus-associated TCR beta chains recognize cytomegalovirus antigens. In an earlier analysis of more than 450 of the donors, most TCR beta V segments were observed in productive rearrangements about 87% or about 30% of the time, broadly matching IMGT annotations. A total of roughly 160 TCR beta chains were listed by the study as associated with cytomegalovirus. Most TCR sequences were seen in very few donors, while some public TCRs were found in many individuals. A group of highly shared sequence variants was considered likely to be a technical artifact of the sequencing pipeline. A later genetic analysis reported fewer N-insertions in productive TCRs among donors in an Asian-associated ancestry cluster than the roughly 620-donor mean. In a later analysis, TCR association rates were found to vary across HLA loci, with the most associated TCRs seen for DRB1 alleles and the fewest for HLA-C alleles.

Material for sequencing was PBMCs. This sequence uses TRBV11-2 and TRBJ1-1; the D gene assignment is ambiguous. The receptor was derived from a man in his forties in good health and CMV-seropositive. The CDR3 corresponds to CASSLDRNTEAFF. The DNA sequence is as follows: TGTGCCAGCAGCTTAGATCGGAACACTGAAGCTTTCTTT.